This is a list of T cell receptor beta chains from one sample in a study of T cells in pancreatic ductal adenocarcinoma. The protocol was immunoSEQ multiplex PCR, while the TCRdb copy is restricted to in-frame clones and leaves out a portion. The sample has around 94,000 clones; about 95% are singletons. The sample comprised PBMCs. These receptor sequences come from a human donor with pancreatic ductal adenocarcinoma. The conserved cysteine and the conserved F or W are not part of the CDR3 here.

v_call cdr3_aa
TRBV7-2 ASSTSLAGYGEQF
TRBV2 ASTGEALYFQETQY
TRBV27 ASRGLGPYEQY
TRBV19 ASGRSNYGYT
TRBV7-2 ASSPSGTYEQY
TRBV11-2 ASSLVASGSFNEQF
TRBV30 AWSVLGVAGSGGSALQY
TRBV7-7 ASSTNPGQEMSSTDTQY
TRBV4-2 ASSQDGGTANYEQY
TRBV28 ASSVLAGGPYEQY
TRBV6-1 AAGPGVVGLYEQY
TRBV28 ASSFRGILEQF
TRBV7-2 ASSAAGTNSYEQY
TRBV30 AWSVRSGTGDLEQY
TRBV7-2 ASSPIGTGNYEQY
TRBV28 ASDGAYGYT
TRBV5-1 ASRRSSLNTDTQY
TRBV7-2 ASSPPATSVTGELF
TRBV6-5 ASRRTVDPGETQY
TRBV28 ASSFSGGRYSNQPQH
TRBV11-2 ASSFQQAVNYGYT
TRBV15 ATSRGQGFHGYT
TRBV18 ASSPGEGREQF
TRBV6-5 ASSKTRNTEAF
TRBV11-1 ASSLALLAGVEATGELF
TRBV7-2 ASSKRDRVQGYT
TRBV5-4 ASSSRLAGDTGELF
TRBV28 ASSFNRRAF
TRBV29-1 SLRLAGSYEQY
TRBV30 AWGQGQKY